This T cell receptor beta chain was documented in a study of control samples from healthy donors and cancer patients. V lost 7 bases to trimming and J lost 8 bases, with 11 bases between them. Germline-derived CDR1 and CDR2 are SNHLY and FYNNEI. CDR3 length: 12 residues. Sequencing used immunoSEQ multiplex PCR; TCRdb keeps in-frame clones, though not all of them. Here the sample spans some 120,000 clones, 88% being singletons. The sequenced material came from blood. The V call is TRBV2, the J call TRBJ1-4; no clear D. This clonotype was sampled from a man in his fifties or sixties in good health. CDR3 loop: CASTLQREKLFF. DNA of the CDR3: TGTGCCAGCACTCTCCAGCGAGAAAAACTGTTTTTT.